This T cell receptor beta chain comes out of a study of cytomegalovirus exposure and HLA in healthy donors. As regards this clone: Its antigen remains unidentified.

Findings and limits, study-wide: Most TCR sequences were rare, but some public TCRs occurred in many donors. Associated with cytomegalovirus, according to the listing, were some 150 TCR beta chains. According to a later analysis, TCR clusters from the first cohort tended to co-occur in the 120 or so validation repertoires.

Clones were sequenced by immunoSEQ multiplex PCR, and TCRdb holds only the in-frame ones, with some missing. The data show about 56,000 clones, approximately 94% seen once. Trimming removed 7 bases at V and 3 bases at J, with 18 bases between. This CDR3 is 15 amino acids long. Germline-derived CDR1 and CDR2 are MDHEN and SYDVKM. This receptor was obtained from a young man in good health and CMV-seronegative. The sample was PBMCs. The chain recombines TRBV28 with TRBJ1-1, with D possibly matching TRBD1 (5 bases). Written as DNA, the CDR3 is TGTGCCAGCACCTTGGGCAGGGTTTTGGACACTGAAGCTTTCTTT. This encodes CASTLGRVLDTEAFF.